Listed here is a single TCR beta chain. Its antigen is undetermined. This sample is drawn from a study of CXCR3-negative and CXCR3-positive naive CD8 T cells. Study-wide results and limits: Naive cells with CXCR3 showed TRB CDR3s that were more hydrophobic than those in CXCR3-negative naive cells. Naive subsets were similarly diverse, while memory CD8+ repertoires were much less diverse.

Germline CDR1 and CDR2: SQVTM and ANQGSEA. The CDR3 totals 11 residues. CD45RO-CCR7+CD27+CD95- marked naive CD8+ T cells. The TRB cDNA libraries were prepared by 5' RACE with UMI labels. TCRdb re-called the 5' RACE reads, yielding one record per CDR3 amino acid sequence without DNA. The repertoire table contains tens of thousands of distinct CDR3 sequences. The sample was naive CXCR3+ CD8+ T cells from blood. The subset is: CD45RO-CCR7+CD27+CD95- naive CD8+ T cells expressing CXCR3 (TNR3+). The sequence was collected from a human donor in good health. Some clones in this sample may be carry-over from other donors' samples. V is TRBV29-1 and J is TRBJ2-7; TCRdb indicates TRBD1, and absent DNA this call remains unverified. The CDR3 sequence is CSVLGDYEQYF.